Following are 9 T cell receptor beta chains from one sample sequenced in a study of T cells in Graves' hyperthyroidism and ophthalmopathy. Regions amplified from RNA transcripts were the TCR beta CDR3 regions. The HTBI primer set drove a first-round RT-PCR of the TCR CDR3. TCRdb reprocessed the multiplex PCR reads with MiXCR, giving one entry per CDR3 protein. The sample lists fewer than 350,000 distinct CDR3 sequences, around 15% occurring once. The sequenced material came from blood. These receptors were obtained from a woman aged 45-65 years with Graves' hyperthyroidism that later progressed to Graves' ophthalmopathy.

The chain joins TRBV6-1 to TRBJ1-4; D not certain. The CDR3 is made up of 13 amino acids. The V gene's germline CDR1 is MNHNS and CDR2 SASEGT. The V gene lost 2 bases and the J gene lost 8 bases, with 9 bases spanning the gap. CDR3 sequence reads: CASSERAEEKLFF. CDR3 nucleotides: TGTGCCAGCAGTGAAAGGGCAGAAGAAAAACTGTTTTTT.

In this sample, this clonotype turned up many times. The chain recombines TRBV13 with TRBJ2-1; 7 nucleotides match TRBD1. V trimming: 5 bases; J trimming: 0 bases; junction bases outside the gene matches: 13. From germline, CDR1 is PRHDT and CDR2 FYEKMQ (reference sequence). This CDR3 is 18 amino acids long. CDR3 DNA sequence: TGTGCCAGCAGCGACGACAGGGCCGAGCGGAGCTCCTACAATGAGCAGTTCTTC. Translated: CASSDDRAERSSYNEQFF. Supplemented by reference TRBV13 and TRBJ2-1, the full variable domain reads AAGVIQSPRHLIKEKRETATLKCYPIPRHDTVYWYQQGPGQDPQFLISFYEKMQSDKGSIPDRFSAQQFSDYHSELNMSSLELGDSALYFCASSDDRAERSSYNEQFFGPGTRLTVL.

This clonotype has at least ten counts. The chain links TRBV2 to TRBJ2-5; 8 nucleotides align to TRBD1. Per germline, CDR1 SNHLY and CDR2 FYNNEI. V gave up 4 bases and J gave up 5 bases; unmatched junction bases: 9. The CDR3 length is 15 residues. Here the CDR3 DNA reads TGTGCCAGCAGTGGCTCAGGGGGCAGCGGGGAGACCCAGTACTTC. This codes for CASSGSGGSGETQYF.

This clonotype was seen repeatedly, ten times or more. This chain links TRBV6-5 with TRBJ1-2; D unclear. In germline, CDR1 is MNHEY, CDR2 SVGAGI. V was clipped by 0 bases and J by 3 bases, with 17 bases between them. CDR3 length equals 17 residues. Here the CDR3 reads CASSYSNSGEVYYGYTF. The CDR3, as DNA: TGTGCCAGCAGTTACTCGAACTCCGGGGAAGTTTACTATGGCTACACCTTC.

Of note for this clonotype: A junction end diverges from the germline sequence, so it may reflect a read error. V is TRBV27 and J is TRBJ2-5, with 15 bases that match TRBD2. CDR3 length equals 17 residues. The germline gives CDR1 MNHEY, CDR2 SMNVEV (reference sequence). The CDR3 spells CANSSGLAGGPRETQYF. The CDR3 DNA reads as TGTGCCAACAGTTCCGGACTAGCGGGAGGGCCGAGAGAGACCCAGTACTTC.

This clonotype was found a few times. The chain recombines TRBV6-1 with TRBJ2-3; 7 nucleotides align to TRBD2. The germline V gene encodes CDR1 MNHNS and CDR2 SASEGT. The CDR3 totals 14 residues. With V trimmed by 6 bases and J by 3 bases, 6 bases remained unmatched. DNA of the CDR3: TGTGCCAGCAGGACGGGAGGCGGTACAGATACGCAGTATTTT. Its translation: CASRTGGGTDTQYF.

This clonotype was recorded at least ten times. The CDR3 sequence is CATSRDLPMGRRGYTF. The CDR3 DNA is TGTGCCACCAGCAGAGATCTCCCCATGGGCCGCCGGGGCTACACCTTC. V gene TRBV15 combines with J gene TRBJ1-2; D remains unclear. Germline V gene sequence: CDR1 LNHNV, CDR2 YYDKDF (reference sequence). CDR3 size: 16 residues. Trimming took off 0 bases at V and 8 bases at J, with 19 bases between the two ends.

This clonotype appeared many times. The chain links TRBV12-3 or TRBV12-4 to TRBJ2-1, with D possibly being TRBD2 (6 bases). V was clipped by 5 bases and J by 9 bases, with 23 bases between them. CDR3 length equals 16 residues. This CDR3 reads CASSPTGPGGYSEQFF. CDR3 DNA: TGTGCCAGCAGTCCCACCGGGCCTGGGGGGTATAGTGAGCAGTTCTTC.

This clonotype was observed many times. This chain joins TRBV6-1 and TRBJ2-1; 15 bases match TRBD2. After removal of 8 bases from V and 8 bases from J, the junction contained 1 base not matched to a gene. The CDR3 consists of 13 residues. Germline assignment: CDR1 MNHNS and CDR2 SASEGT. The DNA of the CDR3 is TGTGCCAGCGGGACTAGCGGGAGGCATGAGCAGTTCTTC. It yields the protein CASGTSGRHEQFF.